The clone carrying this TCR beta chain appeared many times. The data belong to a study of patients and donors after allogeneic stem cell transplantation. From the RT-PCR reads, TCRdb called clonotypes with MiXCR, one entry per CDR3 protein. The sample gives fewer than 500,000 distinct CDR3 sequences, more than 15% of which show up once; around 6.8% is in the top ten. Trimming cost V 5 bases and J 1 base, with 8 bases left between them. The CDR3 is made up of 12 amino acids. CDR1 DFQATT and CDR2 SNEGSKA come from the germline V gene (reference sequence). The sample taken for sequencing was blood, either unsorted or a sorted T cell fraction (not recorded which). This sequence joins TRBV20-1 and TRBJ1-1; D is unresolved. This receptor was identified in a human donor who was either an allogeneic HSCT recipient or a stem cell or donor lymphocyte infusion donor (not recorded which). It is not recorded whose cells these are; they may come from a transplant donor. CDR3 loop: CSARHRNTEAFF. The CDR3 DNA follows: TGCAGTGCTCGACATAGGAACACTGAAGCTTTCTTT.